This TCR beta chain derives from a study of T cell clonality in common variable immunodeficiency. The sample holds many counts of this clone. The observed sequence ends 3 residues before the CDR3 terminus, with the missing tail filled in from the germline J gene. CDR3 size: 16 residues. The ends lost 7 bases at V and 6 bases at J; junction bases unmatched: 8. The table came from immunoSEQ multiplex PCR; TCRdb's copy has only in-frame clones and leaves some out. The data list 50,000 to 60,000 clones, none observed once; roughly 5.9% falls to the top ten. V is TRBV12-3 or TRBV12-4 and J is TRBJ2-2; 13 nucleotides match TRBD2. Sequences were obtained from peripheral blood mononuclear cells. The TCR originated in a person aged 18 to 70 in good health. The sequenced CDR3 bases are TGTGCCAGCAAGACGAGGACTAGCGGGAGTGCCGGGGAG. It specifies CASKTRTSGSAGE. The whole CDR3 sequence is CASKTRTSGSAGELFF.